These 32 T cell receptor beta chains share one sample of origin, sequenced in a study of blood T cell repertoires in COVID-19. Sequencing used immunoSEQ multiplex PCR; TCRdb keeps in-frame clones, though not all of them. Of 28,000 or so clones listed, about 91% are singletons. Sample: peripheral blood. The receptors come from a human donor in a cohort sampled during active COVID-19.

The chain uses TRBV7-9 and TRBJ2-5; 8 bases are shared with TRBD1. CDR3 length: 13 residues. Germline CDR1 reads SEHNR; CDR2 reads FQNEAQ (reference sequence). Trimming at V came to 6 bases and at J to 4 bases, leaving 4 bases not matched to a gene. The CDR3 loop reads CASSSTGGETQYF. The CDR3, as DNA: TGTGCCAGCAGTTCAACAGGGGGAGAGACCCAGTACTTC.

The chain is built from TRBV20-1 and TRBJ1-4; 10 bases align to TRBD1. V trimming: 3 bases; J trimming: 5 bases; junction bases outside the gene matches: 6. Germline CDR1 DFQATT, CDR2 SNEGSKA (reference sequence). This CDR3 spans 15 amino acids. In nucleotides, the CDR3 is TGCAGTGCTAGTCCGGGGACAGGGGAGAATGAAAAACTGTTTTTT. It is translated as CSASPGTGENEKLFF.

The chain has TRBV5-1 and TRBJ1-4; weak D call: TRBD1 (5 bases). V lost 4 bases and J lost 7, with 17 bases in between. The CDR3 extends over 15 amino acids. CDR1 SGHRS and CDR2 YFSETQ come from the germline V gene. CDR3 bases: TGCGCCAGCAGCCGGGCGGGAGGGGATGGTGAAAAACTGTTTTTT. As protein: CASSRAGGDGEKLFF.

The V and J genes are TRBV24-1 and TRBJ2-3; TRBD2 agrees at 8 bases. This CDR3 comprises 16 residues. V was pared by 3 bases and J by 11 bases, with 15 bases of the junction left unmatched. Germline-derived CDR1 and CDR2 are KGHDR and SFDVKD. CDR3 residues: CATSDRESDPRGGQYF. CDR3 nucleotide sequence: TGTGCCACCAGTGATCGTGAAAGCGACCCTCGGGGGGGGCAGTATTTT.

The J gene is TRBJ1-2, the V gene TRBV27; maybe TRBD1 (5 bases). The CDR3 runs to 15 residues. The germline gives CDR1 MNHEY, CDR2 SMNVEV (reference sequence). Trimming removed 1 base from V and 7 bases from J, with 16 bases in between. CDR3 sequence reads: CASSLYPAGGSGYTF. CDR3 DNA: TGTGCCAGCAGTTTATACCCCGCCGGGGGGAGTGGCTACACCTTC.

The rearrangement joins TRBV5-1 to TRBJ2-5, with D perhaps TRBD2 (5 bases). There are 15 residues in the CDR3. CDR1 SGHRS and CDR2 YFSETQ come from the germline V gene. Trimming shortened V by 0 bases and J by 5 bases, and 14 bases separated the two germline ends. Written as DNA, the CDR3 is TGCGCCAGCAGCTTGGGGACTGCCCCGGGCGAGACCCAGTACTTC. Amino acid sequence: CASSLGTAPGETQYF.

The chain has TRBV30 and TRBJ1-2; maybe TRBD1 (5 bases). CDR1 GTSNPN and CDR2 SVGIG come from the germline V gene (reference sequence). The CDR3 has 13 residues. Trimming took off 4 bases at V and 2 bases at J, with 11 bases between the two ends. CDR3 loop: CAWISGGNYGYTF. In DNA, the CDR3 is TGTGCCTGGATAAGCGGGGGGAACTATGGCTACACCTTC.

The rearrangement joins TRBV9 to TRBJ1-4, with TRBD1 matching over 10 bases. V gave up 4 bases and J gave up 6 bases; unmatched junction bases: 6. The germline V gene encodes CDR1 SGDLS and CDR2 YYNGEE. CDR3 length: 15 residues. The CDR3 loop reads CASSPTGTGDEKLFF. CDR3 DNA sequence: TGTGCCAGCAGCCCAACCGGGACAGGGGATGAAAAACTGTTTTTT.

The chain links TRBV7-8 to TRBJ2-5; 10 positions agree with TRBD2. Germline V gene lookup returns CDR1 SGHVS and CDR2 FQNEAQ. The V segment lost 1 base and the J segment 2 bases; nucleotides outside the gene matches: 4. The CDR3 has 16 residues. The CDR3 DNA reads TGTGCCAGCAGCTTAGAAGTAGCGGGGGGACAAGAGACCCAGTACTTC. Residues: CASSLEVAGGQETQYF.

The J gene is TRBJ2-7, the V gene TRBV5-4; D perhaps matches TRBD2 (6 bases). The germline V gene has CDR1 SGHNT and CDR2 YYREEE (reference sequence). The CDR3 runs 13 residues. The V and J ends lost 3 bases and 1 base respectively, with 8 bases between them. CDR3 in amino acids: CASSSGTSYEQYF. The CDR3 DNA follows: TGTGCCAGCAGCTCTGGGACTTCCTACGAGCAGTACTTC.

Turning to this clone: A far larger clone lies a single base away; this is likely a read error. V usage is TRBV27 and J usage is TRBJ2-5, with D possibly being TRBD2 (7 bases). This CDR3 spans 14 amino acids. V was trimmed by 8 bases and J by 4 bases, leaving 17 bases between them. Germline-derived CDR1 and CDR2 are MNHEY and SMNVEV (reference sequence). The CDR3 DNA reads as TGTGCCAGCTGTTGGGGGGGGGCACGAGAGACCCAGTACTTC. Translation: CASCWGGARETQYF.

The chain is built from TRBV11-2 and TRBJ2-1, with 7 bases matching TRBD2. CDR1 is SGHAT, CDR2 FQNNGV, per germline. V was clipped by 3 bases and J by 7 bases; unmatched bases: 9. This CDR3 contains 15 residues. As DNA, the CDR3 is TGTGCCAGCAGCTTTGACCCCGGGACTAATAATGAGCAGTTCTTC. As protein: CASSFDPGTNNEQFF.

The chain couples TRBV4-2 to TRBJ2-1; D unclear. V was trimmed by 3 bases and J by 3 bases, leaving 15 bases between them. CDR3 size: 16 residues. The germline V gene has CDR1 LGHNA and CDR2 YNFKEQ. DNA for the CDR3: TGTGCCAGCAGCCAGGTGCTAGGCACGGACTACAATGAGCAGTTCTTC. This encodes CASSQVLGTDYNEQFF.

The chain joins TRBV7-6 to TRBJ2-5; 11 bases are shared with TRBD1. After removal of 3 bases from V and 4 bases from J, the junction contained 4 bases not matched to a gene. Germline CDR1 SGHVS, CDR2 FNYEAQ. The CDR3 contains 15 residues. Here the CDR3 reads CASSFGQGAGETQYF. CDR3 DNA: TGTGCCAGCAGCTTCGGACAGGGGGCTGGAGAGACCCAGTACTTC. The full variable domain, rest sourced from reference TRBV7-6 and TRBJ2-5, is GAGVSQSPRYKVTKRGQDVALRCDPISGHVSLYWYRQALGQGPEFLTYFNYEAQQDKSGLPNDRFSAERPEGSISTLTIQRTEQRDSAMYRCASSFGQGAGETQYFGPGTRLLVL.

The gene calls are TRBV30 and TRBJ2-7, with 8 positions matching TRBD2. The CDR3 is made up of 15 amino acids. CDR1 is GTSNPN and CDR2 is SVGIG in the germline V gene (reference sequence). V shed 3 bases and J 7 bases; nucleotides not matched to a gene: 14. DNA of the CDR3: TGTGCCTGGAGGTCTCCCGGGGGGGTGGCGGGAGAGCAGTACTTC. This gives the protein CAWRSPGGVAGEQYF.

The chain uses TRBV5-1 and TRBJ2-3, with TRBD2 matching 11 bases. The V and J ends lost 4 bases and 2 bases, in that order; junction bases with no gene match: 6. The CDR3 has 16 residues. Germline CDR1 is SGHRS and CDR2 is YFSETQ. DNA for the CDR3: TGCGCCAGCAGCCTACATAGCGGGGGGGCCACAGATACGCAGTATTTT. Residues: CASSLHSGGATDTQYF.

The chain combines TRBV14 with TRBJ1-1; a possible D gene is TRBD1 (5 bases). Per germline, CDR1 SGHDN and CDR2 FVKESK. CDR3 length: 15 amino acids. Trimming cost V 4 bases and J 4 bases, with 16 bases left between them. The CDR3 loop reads CASSRSRRGSTEAFF. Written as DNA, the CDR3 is TGTGCCAGCAGCCGATCAAGGCGGGGCAGCACTGAAGCTTTCTTT.

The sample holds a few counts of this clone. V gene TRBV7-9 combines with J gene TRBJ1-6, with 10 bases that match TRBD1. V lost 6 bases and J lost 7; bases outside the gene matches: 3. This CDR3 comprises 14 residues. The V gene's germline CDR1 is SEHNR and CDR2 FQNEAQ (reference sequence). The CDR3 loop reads CASSGGQGNSPLHF. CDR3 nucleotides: TGTGCCAGCAGTGGGGGACAGGGGAATTCACCCCTCCACTTT. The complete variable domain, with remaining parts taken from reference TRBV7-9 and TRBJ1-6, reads DTGVSQNPRHKITKRGQNVTFRCDPISEHNRLYWYRQTLGQGPEFLTYFQNEAQLEKSRLLSDRFSAERPKGSFSTLEIQRTEQGDSAMYLCASSGGQGNSPLHFGNGTRLTVT.

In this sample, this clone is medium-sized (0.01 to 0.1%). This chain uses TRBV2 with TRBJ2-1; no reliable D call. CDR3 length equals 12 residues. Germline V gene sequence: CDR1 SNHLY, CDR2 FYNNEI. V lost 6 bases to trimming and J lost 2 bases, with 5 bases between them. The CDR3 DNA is TGTGCCAGCAGGGCTCCCTACAATGAGCAGTTCTTC. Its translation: CASRAPYNEQFF. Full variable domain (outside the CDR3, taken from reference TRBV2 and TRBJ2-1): EPEVTQTPSHQVTQMGQEVILRCVPISNHLYFYWYRQILGQKVEFLVSFYNNEISEKSEIFDDQFSVERPDGSNFTLKIRSTKLEDSAMYFCASRAPYNEQFFGPGTRLTVL.

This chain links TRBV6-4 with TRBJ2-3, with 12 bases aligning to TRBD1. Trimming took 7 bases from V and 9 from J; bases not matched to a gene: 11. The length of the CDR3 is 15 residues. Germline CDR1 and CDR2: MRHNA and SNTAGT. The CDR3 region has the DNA TGTGCCAGCAAGCTCACCGGGACAGGGGGCTACACGCAGTATTTT. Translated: CASKLTGTGGYTQYF.

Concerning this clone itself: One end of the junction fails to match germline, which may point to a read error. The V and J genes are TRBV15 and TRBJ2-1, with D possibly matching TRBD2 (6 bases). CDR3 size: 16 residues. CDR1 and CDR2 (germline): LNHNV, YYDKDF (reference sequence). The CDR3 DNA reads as TGTGCCACCAGCGGAGAGGTCGGGGGATCCTACAATGAGCAGTTCTTC. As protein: CATSGEVGGSYNEQFF.

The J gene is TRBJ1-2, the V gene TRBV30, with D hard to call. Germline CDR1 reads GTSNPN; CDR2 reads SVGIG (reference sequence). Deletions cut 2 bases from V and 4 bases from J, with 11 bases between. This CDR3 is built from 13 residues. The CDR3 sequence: CAWSPGSTYGYTF. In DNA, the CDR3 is TGTGCCTGGAGTCCCGGGTCTACCTATGGCTACACCTTC.

Here the CDR3 DNA reads TGTGCCAGCGGGGGGACAGTTCAAGAGACCCAGTACTTC. Translation gives CASGGTVQETQYF. This chain joins TRBV7-8 and TRBJ2-5; perhaps TRBD1 as D (7 bases). Germline CDR1 is SGHVS and CDR2 is FQNEAQ. The CDR3 is 13 residues long. V dropped 8 bases and J dropped 2 bases, with 12 bases sitting between them.

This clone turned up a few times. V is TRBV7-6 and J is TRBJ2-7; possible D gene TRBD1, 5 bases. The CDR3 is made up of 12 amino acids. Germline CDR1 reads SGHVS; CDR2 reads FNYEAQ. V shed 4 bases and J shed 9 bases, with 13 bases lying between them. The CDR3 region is CASSSTQGWQYF. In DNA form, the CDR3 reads TGTGCCAGCAGCTCAACCCAGGGATGGCAGTACTTC.

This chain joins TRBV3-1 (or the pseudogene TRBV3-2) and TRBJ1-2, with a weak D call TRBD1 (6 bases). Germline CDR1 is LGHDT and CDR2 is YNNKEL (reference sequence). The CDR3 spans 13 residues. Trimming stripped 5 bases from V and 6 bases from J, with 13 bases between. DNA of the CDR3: TGTGCCAGCAGCTCTGGGGGCGCGCATGGCTACACCTTC. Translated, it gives CASSSGGAHGYTF.

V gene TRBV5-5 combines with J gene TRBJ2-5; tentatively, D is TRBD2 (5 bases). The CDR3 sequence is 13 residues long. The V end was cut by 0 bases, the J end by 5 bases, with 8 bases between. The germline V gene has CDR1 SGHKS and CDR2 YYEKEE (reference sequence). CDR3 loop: CASSLVWRETQYF. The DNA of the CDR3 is TGTGCCAGCAGCTTGGTTTGGAGGGAGACCCAGTACTTC.

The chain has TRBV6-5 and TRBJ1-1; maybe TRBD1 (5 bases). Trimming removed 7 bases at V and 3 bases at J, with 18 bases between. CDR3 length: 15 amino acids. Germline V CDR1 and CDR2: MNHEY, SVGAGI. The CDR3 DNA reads TGTGCCAGCACCCCCTCCCAGGGTATGTACACTGAAGCTTTCTTT. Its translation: CASTPSQGMYTEAFF.

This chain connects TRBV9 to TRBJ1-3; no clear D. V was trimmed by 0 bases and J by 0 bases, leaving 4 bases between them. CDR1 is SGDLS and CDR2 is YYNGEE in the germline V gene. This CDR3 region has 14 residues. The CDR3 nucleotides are TGTGCCAGCAGCGTAGAAGCCTCTGGAAACACCATATATTTT. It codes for CASSVEASGNTIYF.

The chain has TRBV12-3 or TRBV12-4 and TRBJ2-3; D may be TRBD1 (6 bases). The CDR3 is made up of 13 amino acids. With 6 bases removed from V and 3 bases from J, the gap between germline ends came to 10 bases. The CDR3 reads CASSPQGTDTQYF. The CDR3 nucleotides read TGTGCCAGCAGCCCCCAGGGGACAGATACGCAGTATTTT.

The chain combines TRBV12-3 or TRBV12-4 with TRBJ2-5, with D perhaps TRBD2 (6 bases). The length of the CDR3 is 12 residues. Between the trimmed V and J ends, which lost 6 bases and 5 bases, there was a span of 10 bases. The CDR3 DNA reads TGTGCCAGCAGCATTGGGGGGGAGACCCAGTACTTC. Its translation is CASSIGGETQYF.

The CDR3 nucleotides read TGTGCCAGCAGTGTTTGGACTAGCGTCCTCACCGGGGAGCTGTTTTTT. Protein product: CASSVWTSVLTGELFF. The rearrangement joins TRBV6-1 to TRBJ2-2; 9 bases are shared with TRBD2. The junction had 7 bases not matched to a gene; V was cut back by 4 bases and J by 4 bases. The germline V gene encodes CDR1 MNHNS and CDR2 SASEGT. The CDR3 is made up of 16 amino acids.

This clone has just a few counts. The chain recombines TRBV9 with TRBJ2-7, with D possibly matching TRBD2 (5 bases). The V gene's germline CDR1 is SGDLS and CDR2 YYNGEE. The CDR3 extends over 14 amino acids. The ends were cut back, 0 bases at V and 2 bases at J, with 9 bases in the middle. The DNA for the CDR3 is TGTGCCAGCAGCGTAGATGCGGGCACCTACGAGCAGTACTTC. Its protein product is CASSVDAGTYEQYF.